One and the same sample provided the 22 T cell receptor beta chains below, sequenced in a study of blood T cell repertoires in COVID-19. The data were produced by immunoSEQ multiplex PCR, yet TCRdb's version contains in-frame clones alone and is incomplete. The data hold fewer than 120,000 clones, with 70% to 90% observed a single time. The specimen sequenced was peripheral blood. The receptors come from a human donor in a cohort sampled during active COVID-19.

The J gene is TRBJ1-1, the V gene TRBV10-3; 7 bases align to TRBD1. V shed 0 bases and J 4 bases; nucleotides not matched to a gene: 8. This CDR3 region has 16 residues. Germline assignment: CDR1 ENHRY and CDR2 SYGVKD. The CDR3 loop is CAISESTGRGRTEAFF. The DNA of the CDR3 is TGTGCCATCAGTGAGTCAACGGGAAGGGGGCGCACTGAAGCTTTCTTT.

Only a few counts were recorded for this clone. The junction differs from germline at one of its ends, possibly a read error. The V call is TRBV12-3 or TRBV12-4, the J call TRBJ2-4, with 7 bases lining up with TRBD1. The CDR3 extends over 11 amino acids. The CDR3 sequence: CASSFSDRLDF. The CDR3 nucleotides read TGTGCCAGCAGTTTTTCGGACAGGCTGGATTTC.

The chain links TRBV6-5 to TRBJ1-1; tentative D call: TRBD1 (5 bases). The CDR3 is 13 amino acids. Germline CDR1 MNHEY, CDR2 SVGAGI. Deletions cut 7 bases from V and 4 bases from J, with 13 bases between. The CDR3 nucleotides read TGTGCCAGCACTAACAGACAGAGCACTGAAGCTTTCTTT. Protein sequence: CASTNRQSTEAFF.

The CDR3 bases are TGTGCCAGCACCTTGGGCTCTAAAGAGACCCAGTACTTC. Its translation: CASTLGSKETQYF. The chain carries TRBV12-3 or TRBV12-4 and TRBJ2-5; D remains ambiguous. The CDR3 has 13 amino acids. Trimming took off 7 bases at V and 3 bases at J, with 12 bases between the two ends.

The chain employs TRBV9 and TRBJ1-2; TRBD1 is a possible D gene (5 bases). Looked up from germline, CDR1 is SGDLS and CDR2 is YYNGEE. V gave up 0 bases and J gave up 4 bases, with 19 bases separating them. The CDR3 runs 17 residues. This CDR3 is CASSVGSRGGRSYGYTF. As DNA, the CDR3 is TGTGCCAGCAGCGTAGGATCTCGGGGGGGACGGAGCTATGGCTACACCTTC.

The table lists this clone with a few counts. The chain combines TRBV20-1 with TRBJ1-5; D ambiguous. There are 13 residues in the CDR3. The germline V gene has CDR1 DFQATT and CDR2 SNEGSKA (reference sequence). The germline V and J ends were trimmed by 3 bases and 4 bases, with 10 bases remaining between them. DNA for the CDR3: TGCAGTGCTAGTAGCCGGTTGAATCAGCCCCAGCATTTT. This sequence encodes CSASSRLNQPQHF.

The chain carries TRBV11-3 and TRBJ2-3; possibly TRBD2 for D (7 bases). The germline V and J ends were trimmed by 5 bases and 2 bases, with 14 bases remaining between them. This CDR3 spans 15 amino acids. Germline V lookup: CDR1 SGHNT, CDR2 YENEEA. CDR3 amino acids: CASSPGGPLTDTQYF. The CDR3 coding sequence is TGTGCCAGCAGCCCCGGGGGGCCCCTCACAGATACGCAGTATTTT.

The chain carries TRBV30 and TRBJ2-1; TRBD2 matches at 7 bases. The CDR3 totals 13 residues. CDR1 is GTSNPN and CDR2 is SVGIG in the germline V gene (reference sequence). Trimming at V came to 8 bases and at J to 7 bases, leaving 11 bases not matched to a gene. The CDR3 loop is CAGYRDYLNEQFF. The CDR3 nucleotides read TGTGCCGGCTACCGGGACTACCTAAATGAGCAGTTCTTC. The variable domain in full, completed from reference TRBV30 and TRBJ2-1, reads SQTIHQWPATLVQPVGSPLSLECTVEGTSNPNLYWYRQAAGRGLQLLFYSVGIGQISSEVPQNLSASRPQDRQFILSSKKLLLSDSGFYLCAGYRDYLNEQFFGPGTRLTVL.

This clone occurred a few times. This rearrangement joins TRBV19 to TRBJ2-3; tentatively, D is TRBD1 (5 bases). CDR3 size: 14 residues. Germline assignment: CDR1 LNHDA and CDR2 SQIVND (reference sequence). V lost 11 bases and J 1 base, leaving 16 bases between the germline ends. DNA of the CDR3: TGTGCCTCCCAGGGTGACCAAGGCACAGATACGCAGTATTTT. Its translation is CASQGDQGTDTQYF.

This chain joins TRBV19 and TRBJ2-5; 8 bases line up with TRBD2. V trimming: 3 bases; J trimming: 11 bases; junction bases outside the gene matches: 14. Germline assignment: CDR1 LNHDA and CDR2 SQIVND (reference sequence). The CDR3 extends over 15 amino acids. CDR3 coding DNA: TGTGCCAGTAGTATCCACGGGGGGGCCTCCGTTTCACAGTACTTC. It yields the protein CASSIHGGASVSQYF.

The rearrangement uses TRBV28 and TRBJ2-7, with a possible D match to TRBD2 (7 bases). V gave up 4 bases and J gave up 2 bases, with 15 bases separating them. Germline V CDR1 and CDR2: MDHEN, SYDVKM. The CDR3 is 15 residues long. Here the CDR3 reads CASSSGGGSPYEQYF. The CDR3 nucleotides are TGTGCCAGCAGTTCGGGGGGCGGGAGTCCCTACGAGCAGTACTTC.

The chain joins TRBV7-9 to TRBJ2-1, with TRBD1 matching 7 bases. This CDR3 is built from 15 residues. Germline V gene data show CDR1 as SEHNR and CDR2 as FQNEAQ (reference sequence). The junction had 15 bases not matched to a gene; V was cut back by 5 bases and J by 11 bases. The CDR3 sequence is CASSPPNAGGLKQFF. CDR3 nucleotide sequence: TGTGCCAGCAGCCCTCCGAACGCAGGGGGTTTAAAGCAGTTCTTC.

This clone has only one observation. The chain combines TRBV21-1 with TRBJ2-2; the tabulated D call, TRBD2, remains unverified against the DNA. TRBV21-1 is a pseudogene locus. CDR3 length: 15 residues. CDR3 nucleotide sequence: TGTGCCAGCAGTGGCCGGGTCATCGGGACCGGGGAGCTGTTTTTT. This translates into CASSGRVIGTGELFF.

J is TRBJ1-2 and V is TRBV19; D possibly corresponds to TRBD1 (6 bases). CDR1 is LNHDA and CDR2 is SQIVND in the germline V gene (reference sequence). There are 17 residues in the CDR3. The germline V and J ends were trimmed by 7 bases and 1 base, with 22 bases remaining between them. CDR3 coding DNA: TGTGCCAGTATCCCCTTCGCGGACAGCTCTTATAACTATGGCTACACCTTC. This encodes CASIPFADSSYNYGYTF.

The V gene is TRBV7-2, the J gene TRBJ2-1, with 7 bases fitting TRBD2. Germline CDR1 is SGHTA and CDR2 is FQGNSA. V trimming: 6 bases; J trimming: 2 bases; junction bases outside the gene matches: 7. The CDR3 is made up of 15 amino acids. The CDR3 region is CASRGSGSAYNEQFF. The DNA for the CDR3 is TGTGCCAGCAGGGGTAGCGGGTCCGCCTACAATGAGCAGTTCTTC.

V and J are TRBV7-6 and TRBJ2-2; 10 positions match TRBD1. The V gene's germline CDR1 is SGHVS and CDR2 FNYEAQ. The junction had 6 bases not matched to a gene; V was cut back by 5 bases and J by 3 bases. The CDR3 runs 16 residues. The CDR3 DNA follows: TGTGCCAGCAGCGAGGGACAGGGGATCGACACCGGGGAGCTGTTTTTT. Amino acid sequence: CASSEGQGIDTGELFF.

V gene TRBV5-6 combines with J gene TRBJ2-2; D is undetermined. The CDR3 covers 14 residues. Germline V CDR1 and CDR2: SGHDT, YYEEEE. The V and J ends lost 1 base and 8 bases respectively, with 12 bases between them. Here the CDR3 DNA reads TGTGCCAGCAGCTTGACCCCCGGTTGGGGGGAGCTGTTTTTT. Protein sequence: CASSLTPGWGELFF.

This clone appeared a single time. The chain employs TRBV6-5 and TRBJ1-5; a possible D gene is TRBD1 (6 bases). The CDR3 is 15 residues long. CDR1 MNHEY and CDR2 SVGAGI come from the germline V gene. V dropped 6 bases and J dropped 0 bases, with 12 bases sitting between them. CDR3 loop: CASSPGQSSNQPQHF. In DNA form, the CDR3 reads TGTGCCAGCAGCCCGGGACAAAGTAGCAATCAGCCCCAGCATTTT.

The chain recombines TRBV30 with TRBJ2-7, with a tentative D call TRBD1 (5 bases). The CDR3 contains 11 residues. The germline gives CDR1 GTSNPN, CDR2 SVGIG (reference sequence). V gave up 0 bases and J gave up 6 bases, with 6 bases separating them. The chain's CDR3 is CAWSVGAEQYF. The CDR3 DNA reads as TGTGCCTGGAGTGTAGGGGCCGAGCAGTACTTC.

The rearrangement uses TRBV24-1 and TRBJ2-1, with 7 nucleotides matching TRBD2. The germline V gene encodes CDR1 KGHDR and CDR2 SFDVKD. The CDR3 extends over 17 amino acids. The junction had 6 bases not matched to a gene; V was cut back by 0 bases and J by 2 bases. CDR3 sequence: CATSDLSSGPTYNEQFF. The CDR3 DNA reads TGTGCCACCAGTGATTTGAGTAGCGGGCCTACCTACAATGAGCAGTTCTTC.

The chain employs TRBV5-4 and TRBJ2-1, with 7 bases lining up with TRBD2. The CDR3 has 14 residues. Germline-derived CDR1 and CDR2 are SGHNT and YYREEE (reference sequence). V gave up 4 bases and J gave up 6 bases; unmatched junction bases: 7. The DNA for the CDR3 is TGTGCCAGCAGCGACGGGACTACCTTCAATGAGCAGTTCTTC. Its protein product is CASSDGTTFNEQFF.

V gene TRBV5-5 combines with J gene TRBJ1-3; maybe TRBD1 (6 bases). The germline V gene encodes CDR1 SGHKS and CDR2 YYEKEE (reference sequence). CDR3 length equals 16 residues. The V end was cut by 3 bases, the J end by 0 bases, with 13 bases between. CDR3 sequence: CASSSGDTSSGNTIYF. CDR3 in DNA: TGTGCCAGCAGCTCAGGGGACACCAGCTCTGGAAACACCATATATTTT.